These 17 T cell receptor beta chains share one sample of origin, sequenced in a study of T cells after posttransplantation cyclophosphamide. Here immunoSEQ multiplex PCR was the method, and the copy in TCRdb shows in-frame clones only, minus some. The data show approximately 19,000 clones, 75% to 90% seen once. Control samples came 1 year after myeloablative marrow transplants with methotrexate plus calcineurin inhibitor. Sequencing was performed on PBMCs, taken 359 days after allogeneic stem cell transplant with calcineurin inhibitor and methotrexate. The source of these receptors is a female patient younger than 45 who received an allogeneic stem cell transplant from an unrelated donor, was CMV-positive, and had acute and chronic GVHD. Some T cells may trace back to the graft donor.

The V call is TRBV6-1, the J call TRBJ1-1; 9 nucleotides align to TRBD1. The CDR3 spans 12 residues. Trimming cost V 10 bases and J 3 bases; bases outside gene matches: 3. Germline V gene sequence: CDR1 MNHNS, CDR2 SASEGT. CDR3 sequence (DNA): TGTGCCACCTGGGACAGGGACACTGAAGCTTTCTTT. Translating it yields CATWDRDTEAFF.

The rearrangement links TRBV30 to TRBJ1-2; D uncertain. Trimming removed 3 bases at V and 4 bases at J, with 6 bases between. Germline V gene lookup returns CDR1 GTSNPN and CDR2 SVGIG (reference sequence). There are 11 residues in the CDR3. Here the CDR3 reads CAWSRSYGYTF. The CDR3 coding sequence is TGTGCCTGGAGCCGTTCCTATGGCTACACCTTC.

The V and J genes are TRBV5-1 and TRBJ2-5; weak D call: TRBD2 (5 bases). The J call may be incorrect, as the DNA end agrees better with TRBJ2-7. CDR1 is SGHRS and CDR2 is YFSETQ in the germline V gene. The CDR3 covers 15 residues. The CDR3 region is CASSLLGLDSYEQYF. The CDR3 nucleotides read TGCGCCAGCAGCTTACTAGGACTTGATTCCTACGAGCAGTACTTC.

This clone is a singleton in its sample. The chain carries TRBV9 and TRBJ2-4; D call uncertain. The V end was cut by 2 bases, the J end by 0 bases, with 9 bases between. CDR3 length: 15 residues. The V gene's germline CDR1 is SGDLS and CDR2 YYNGEE. CDR3 amino acids: CASSVADSAKNIQYF. The CDR3 region has the DNA TGTGCCAGCAGCGTCGCGGATTCAGCCAAAAACATTCAGTACTTC.

The gene calls are TRBV11-2 and TRBJ1-3, with 11 nucleotides matching TRBD1. Trimming removed 1 base from V and 2 bases from J; junction bases left unmatched: 10. The CDR3 sequence is 19 residues long. Germline CDR1 is SGHAT and CDR2 is FQNNGV. The CDR3 here is CASSLGRTGGLTTGNTIYF. The CDR3 coding sequence is TGTGCCAGCAGCTTAGGCCGGACAGGGGGCCTCACGACTGGAAACACCATATATTTT.

The chain carries TRBV19 and TRBJ2-7; maybe TRBD1 (5 bases). The length of the CDR3 is 14 residues. Germline CDR1 reads LNHDA; CDR2 reads SQIVND (reference sequence). Trimming pared 3 bases from V and 2 bases from J, leaving 11 bases between. CDR3 nucleotides: TGTGCCAGTAGTATCTCAGGGCAAGCCTACGAGCAGTACTTC. As protein: CASSISGQAYEQYF.

V usage is TRBV7-8 and J usage is TRBJ1-5, with D maybe TRBD1 (5 bases). Trimming pared 6 bases from V and 5 bases from J, leaving 20 bases between. Looked up from germline, CDR1 is SGHVS and CDR2 is FQNEAQ. The CDR3 is made up of 16 amino acids. As DNA, the CDR3 is TGTGCCAGCAGTCCCCTGGGGCACAGTAGTTATCAGCCCCAGCATTTT. It specifies CASSPLGHSSYQPQHF.

Here the CDR3 reads CASSSWSFNSPLHF. For the CDR3, the DNA is TGTGCCAGCAGTTCGTGGAGCTTTAATTCACCCCTCCACTTT. The chain uses TRBV27 and TRBJ1-6, with D uncertain. V shed 4 bases and J shed 6 bases, with 10 bases lying between them. CDR1 is MNHEY and CDR2 is SMNVEV in the germline V gene (reference sequence). The CDR3 has 14 residues.

This clone was found a few times. The chain employs TRBV19 and TRBJ1-3, with TRBD1 as a possible D gene (6 bases). Germline CDR1 LNHDA, CDR2 SQIVND (reference sequence). The CDR3 spans 16 residues. Trimming left V 8 bases short and J 2 bases short, with 19 bases between. CDR3 nucleotides: TGTGCCAGTCTCCGTCCCGGGGAGGGGGCTGGAAACACCATATATTTT. Translated: CASLRPGEGAGNTIYF.

The gene calls are TRBV29-1 and TRBJ1-1; perhaps TRBD1 as D (6 bases). The V and J ends lost 6 bases and 0 bases respectively, with 14 bases between them. CDR3 size: 14 residues. Germline lookup yields CDR1 SQVTM and CDR2 ANQGSEA. CDR3 residues: CSVDRQPMNTEAFF. For the CDR3, the DNA is TGCAGCGTGGACAGACAGCCTATGAACACTGAAGCTTTCTTT.

This chain links TRBV7-9 with TRBJ2-1, with D tentatively TRBD2 (6 bases). CDR1 is SEHNR, CDR2 FQNEAQ, per germline (reference sequence). CDR3 length: 15 residues. V was pared by 10 bases and J by 0 bases, with 16 bases between. The DNA for the CDR3 is TGTGCCACCGCGGGACGGACAAGCTCCTACAATGAGCAGTTCTTC. This gives the protein CATAGRTSSYNEQFF.

The rearrangement links TRBV5-1 to TRBJ2-5; TRBD1 is a possible D gene (6 bases). V lost 1 base and J lost 1, with 11 bases in between. Germline CDR1 reads SGHRS; CDR2 reads YFSETQ. This CDR3 has 15 amino acids. CDR3 in DNA: TGCGCCAGCAGCTTGATCGACAGGTCCCAAGAGACCCAGTACTTC. Amino acid sequence: CASSLIDRSQETQYF.

The chain combines TRBV5-1 with TRBJ2-7; a weak D match, TRBD1 (6 bases). CDR3 size: 15 residues. Germline V gene sequence: CDR1 SGHRS, CDR2 YFSETQ. The ends were cut back, 0 bases at V and 3 bases at J, with 13 bases in the middle. CDR3 amino acids: CASSLEWGPHYEQYF. The CDR3, as DNA: TGCGCCAGCAGCTTGGAGTGGGGGCCTCACTACGAGCAGTACTTC.

The chain combines TRBV7-9 with TRBJ2-7; D perhaps matches TRBD1 (5 bases). Trimming removed 1 base from V and 9 bases from J, with 13 bases in between. The CDR3 spans 13 residues. Germline CDR1 SEHNR, CDR2 FQNEAQ (reference sequence). In nucleotides, the CDR3 is TGTGCCAGCAGCTTAGGGCAGACCCAGGGGCAGTACGTC. This gives the protein CASSLGQTQGQYV.

This rearrangement joins TRBV5-4 to TRBJ2-7, with TRBD2 identical over 9 bases. The CDR3 covers 15 residues. Germline V gene data show CDR1 as SGHNT and CDR2 as YYREEE (reference sequence). V lost 4 bases, J lost 2 bases, and 7 bases stayed unmatched. CDR3 sequence reads: CASSTSGGRAYEQYF. CDR3 DNA: TGTGCCAGCAGCACTTCCGGCGGGAGGGCCTACGAGCAGTACTTC.

The count of this clone is one. The chain links TRBV27 to TRBJ1-1; 10 bases are a match to TRBD1. CDR1 MNHEY and CDR2 SMNVEV come from the germline V gene (reference sequence). The CDR3 has 14 residues. Trimming removed 4 bases from V and 5 bases from J; junction bases left unmatched: 4. DNA for the CDR3: TGTGCCAGCAGTTCTTGGACAGGGGGAACTGAAGCTTTCTTT. It translates to CASSSWTGGTEAFF.

V and J are TRBV9 and TRBJ2-2; 13 bases align to TRBD2. This CDR3 is built from 15 residues. After removal of 4 bases from V and 7 bases from J, the junction contained 4 bases not matched to a gene. The germline V gene encodes CDR1 SGDLS and CDR2 YYNGEE. The CDR3 DNA reads TGTGCCAGCAGCACGGGACTAGCGGGAATCGGGGAGCTGTTTTTT. Its protein is CASSTGLAGIGELFF. The variable domain in full, completed from reference TRBV9 and TRBJ2-2, reads DSGVTQTPKHLITATGQRVTLRCSPRSGDLSVYWYQQSLDQGLQFLIQYYNGEERAKGNILERFSAQQFPDLHSELNLSSLELGDSALYFCASSTGLAGIGELFFGEGSRLTVL.